This T cell receptor beta chain emerged from a study of control samples from healthy donors and cancer patients (dated by TCRdb to about 2020). For this clone: Its antigen is not yet known. No much larger clone is present one base from it, and per-base qualities are unavailable.

Library construction relied on the immunoSEQ multiplex PCR assay. As stored in TCRdb, this immuneACCESS dataset retains in-frame rearrangements with V and J assigned. A fraction of the clones does not appear; measured against another copy, unresolved V genes explain less than half of the discrepancy, and the remainder lacks a known reason. The sample yields about 160,000 clones; around 90% were counted once. The ten largest clones represent 9.5% to 15% of the sample. CDR1 SEHNR and CDR2 FQNEAQ were looked up in the germline V gene (reference sequence). V drops 1 base and J drops 3 bases, leaving 7 bases in between. Including cysteine and phenylalanine, the CDR3 has 15 amino acids. Left in the record is the CDR3 DNA by itself, 45 bases read in frame from the first base.

This receptor was obtained from a man aged 30 to 39 in good health. This chain joins TRBV7-9 to TRBJ2-6, with the D gene not clear enough to name. The material sequenced was blood. The CDR3 region reads CASSLGRSGANVLTF. The DNA sequence reads TGTGCCAGCAGCTTAGGCAGGAGTGGGGCCAACGTCCTGACTTTC. With the rest looked up from the reference TRBV7-9 and TRBJ2-6 genes rather than sequenced, the full variable domain is DTGVSQNPRHKITKRGQNVTFRCDPISEHNRLYWYRQTLGQGPEFLTYFQNEAQLEKSRLLSDRFSAERPKGSFSTLEIQRTEQGDSAMYLCASSLGRSGANVLTFGAGSRLTVL.